Listed below are T cell receptor beta chains from one sample, sequenced in a study of blood T cell repertoires in COVID-19. Assay used: immunoSEQ multiplex PCR; TCRdb lists only in-frame clones, some missing. The sample includes under 170,000 clones, roughly 87% of them seen just once. Material for sequencing was peripheral blood. Every receptor here comes from a woman aged 55-69 years with active or convalescent COVID-19. Both conserved end residues are part of each CDR3. The order of the fields is clone size, J gene, V gene, D gene, CDR3 DNA, CDR3 protein. A D gene is named only where the DNA matches it firmly. Only some rows state a clone size, as once, few, many or a class for expanded clones.

-,TRBJ2-7,TRBV18,TRBD1,TGTGCCAGCTCACCACGGTCAGGGGGTTTGACCTACGAGCAGTACTTC,CASSPRSGGLTYEQYF
-,TRBJ1-5,TRBV2,TRBD1,TGTGCCAGCAGTGAGCAGGGGGGAGGTCAGCCCCAGCATTTT,CASSEQGGGQPQHF
-,TRBJ2-5,TRBV18,-,TGTGCCAGCTCACCCCTGGGCGGAGGCCAAGAGACCCAGTACTTC,CASSPLGGGQETQYF
-,TRBJ1-6,TRBV7-9,-,TGTGCCAGCAGCTTACTGGGGCTGTGGGATAATTCACCCCTCCACTTT,CASSLLGLWDNSPLHF
-,TRBJ1-4,TRBV18,-,TGTGCCAGCTCACCTCGACAGGCCCGGCGTGAAAAACTGTTTTTT,CASSPRQARREKLFF
-,TRBJ2-3,TRBV9,TRBD1,TGTGCCAGCAGCGCACGATCGACAGGGGCCACAGATACGCAGTATTTT,CASSARSTGATDTQYF
once,TRBJ1-5,TRBV4-3,-,TGCGCCAGCAGCCAAGATCTCCAGGGGCTCGGGCCCCAGCATTTT,CASSQDLQGLGPQHF
-,TRBJ2-5,TRBV19,TRBD2,TGTGCCAGTAGCCCTCTAGCGGGGCCTTACCAAGAGACCCAGTACTTC,CASSPLAGPYQETQYF
-,TRBJ1-2,TRBV11-1,-,TGTGCCAGCAGCTCACCGGGACATCCTAACTATGGCTACACCTTC,CASSSPGHPNYGYTF
many,TRBJ1-1,TRBV6-2/TRBV6-3,-,TGTGCCAGCAGTATAGAGGGTGGAATAACTGAAGCTTTCTTT,CASSIEGGITEAFF
-,TRBJ2-7,TRBV7-9,TRBD2,TGTGCCAGCAGCTTGAGAATAGCGGGGGCTAACTCCTACGAGCAGTACTTC,CASSLRIAGANSYEQYF
-,TRBJ2-7,TRBV5-8,TRBD1,TGTGCCAGCAGCTTACCGGGACAGGGGTTTAACGAGCAGTACTTC,CASSLPGQGFNEQYF
-,TRBJ2-1,TRBV7-3,TRBD2,TGTGCCAGCAGCTTAACGGCTAGCGGGGGCTACAATGAGCAGTTCTTC,CASSLTASGGYNEQFF
-,TRBJ1-2,TRBV10-1,-,TGCGCCAGCACTAAGATAAAGGACAAGGACTATGGCTACACCTTC,CASTKIKDKDYGYTF
-,TRBJ2-5,TRBV6-2/TRBV6-3,-,TGTGCCAGCAGTAGGACTGGGGAGACCCAGTACTTC,CASSRTGETQYF
-,TRBJ2-7,TRBV7-2,TRBD2,TGTGCCAGCAGCTTAGGGACTAGTTCCTACGAGCAGTACTTC,CASSLGTSSYEQYF
-,TRBJ2-3,TRBV6-5,TRBD2,TGTGCCAGCAGGTACACTAGCGGGGGGATCGGAGATACGCAGTATTTT,CASRYTSGGIGDTQYF
-,TRBJ2-5,TRBV11-1,TRBD1,TGTGCCAGCAGCTTATCGGGACAGGGGTGGGAGACCCAGTACTTC,CASSLSGQGWETQYF
once,TRBJ2-2,TRBV7-2,TRBD2,TGTGCCAGCAGCGCCTTTAGCGGGGCTAACACCGGGGAGCTGTTTTTT,CASSAFSGANTGELFF
-,TRBJ1-1,TRBV5-1,TRBD1,TGCGCCAGCAGCTTGGGACAGGGTGGTCACACTGAAGCTTTCTTT,CASSLGQGGHTEAFF
once,TRBJ2-4,TRBV20-1,-,TGCAGTGCTAGTGGTTCCGAAAACATTCAGTACTTC,CSASGSENIQYF
-,TRBJ2-7,TRBV4-3,TRBD2,TGCGCCAGCAGCCAAGACCTAGCGGGGGCCGGGCTTATCCACGAGCAGTACTTC,CASSQDLAGAGLIHEQYF
-,TRBJ1-4,TRBV3-1/TRBV3-2,TRBD1,TGTGCCAGCAGCCAAGAGCGATACCCAGGGGGTACTGAAAAACTGTTTTTT,CASSQERYPGGTEKLFF